What follows is one TCR beta chain and its context. Germline V gives CDR1 SGHTA, CDR2 FQGNSA. The CDR3 totals 12 residues. The germline V and J ends were trimmed by 3 bases and 5 bases, with 5 bases remaining between them. Blood specimens came from baseline, cycle 4 day 1, and cycle 7 day 1. This table comes from immunoSEQ multiplex PCR, and its TCRdb copy is limited to in-frame clones, with some not included. The sample has 84,000 or so clones; nearly 95% are singletons. This sample stems from a study of OX40 agonist ivuxolimab in advanced cancers. This receptor was identified in an adult with an advanced solid tumor such as melanoma, head and neck, liver or kidney cancer. Here the sequenced sample was CD4+ or CD8+ T cells sorted from blood, taken in a trial of the OX40 agonist ivuxolimab. The chain is built from TRBV7-2 and TRBJ2-1; D is uncertain. The CDR3 bases are TGTGCCAGCAGCTTCTGGAACAATGAGCAGTTCTTC. Translating it yields CASSFWNNEQFF.